The text below deals with one T cell receptor (beta chain). Its specificity is not known. Trimming took 0 bases from V and 5 from J; bases not matched to a gene: 6. Looked up from germline, CDR1 is SQVTM and CDR2 is ANQGSEA. The CDR3 covers 15 residues. The data were obtained in a study of CD8+ T cells in alopecia areata. Study-wide results and limits: Sequencing of scalp tissue also captures the resident alphabeta T cells of normal skin. Between patients, shared TCR sequences were less clear than in mice. This was possibly due in part to HLA diversity in the patient population.

Following RNA extraction, reverse transcription yielded cDNA that acted as the sequencing template. Method: immunoSEQ multiplex PCR; TCRdb's copy keeps in-frame clones and lacks some. The data show about 120,000 clones, with 55% to 65% seen just once and around 2.8% held by the top ten. The genes are TRBV29-1 and TRBJ2-3; 9 nucleotides line up with TRBD2. The sequencing input was CD4+ T cells sorted from blood. The TCR originated in a human donor in good health. The CDR3 nucleotides are TGCAGCGTTGAAGATCTAGCGGGGCGTGGAGATACGCAGTATTTT. Protein sequence: CSVEDLAGRGDTQYF.